This TCR beta chain was captured by sequencing in a study of T cells in women clearing cervical HPV infection. About the study: Only a few women had HLA typing results available. Study-level findings and limits: Repertoire richness, not evenness, was significantly elevated in CIN3+ cases versus controls.

This CDR3 region has 17 residues. With 4 bases clipped from V and 9 bases from J, the junction kept 12 bases outside the gene matches. The germline V gene has CDR1 SGHRS and CDR2 YFSETQ. Average input was around 1,300 ng genomic DNA for immunoSEQ TCR beta CDR3 amplification. This table comes from immunoSEQ multiplex PCR, and its TCRdb copy is limited to in-frame clones, with some not included. The clone table shows 45,000 to 55,000 clones, with the ten largest holding about 1.5%. Notes on this clone: The antigen is unknown. Read sequence stops 3 residues before the CDR3 end, and the germline J gene provides the missing end.

The clonotype comes from a woman between 18 and 75 years old with a cervical HPV16 infection that either progressed to CIN3+ or cleared (not recorded which). The sample comprised blood buffy coat. This chain connects TRBV5-1 to TRBJ2-1; 14 bases map to TRBD2. The CDR3 region is CASSQATSGRAVGEQFF. The part of the CDR3 DNA that was read is TGCGCCAGCAGCCAGGCGACTAGCGGGAGGGCTGTGGGTGAG.